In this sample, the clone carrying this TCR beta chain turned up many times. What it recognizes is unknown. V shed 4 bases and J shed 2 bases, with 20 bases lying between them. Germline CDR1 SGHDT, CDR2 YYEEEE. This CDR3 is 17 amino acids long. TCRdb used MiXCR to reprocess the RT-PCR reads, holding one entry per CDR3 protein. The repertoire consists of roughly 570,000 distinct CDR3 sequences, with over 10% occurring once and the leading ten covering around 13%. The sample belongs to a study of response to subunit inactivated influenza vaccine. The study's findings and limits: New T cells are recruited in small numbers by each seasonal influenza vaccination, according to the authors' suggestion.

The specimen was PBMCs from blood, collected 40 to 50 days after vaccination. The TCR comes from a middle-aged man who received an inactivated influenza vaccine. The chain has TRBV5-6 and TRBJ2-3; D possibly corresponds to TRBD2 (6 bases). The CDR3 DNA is TGTGCCAGCAGCGGGCCGGTCGGGGGACGGGTCACAGATACGCAGTATTTT. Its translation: CASSGPVGGRVTDTQYF.